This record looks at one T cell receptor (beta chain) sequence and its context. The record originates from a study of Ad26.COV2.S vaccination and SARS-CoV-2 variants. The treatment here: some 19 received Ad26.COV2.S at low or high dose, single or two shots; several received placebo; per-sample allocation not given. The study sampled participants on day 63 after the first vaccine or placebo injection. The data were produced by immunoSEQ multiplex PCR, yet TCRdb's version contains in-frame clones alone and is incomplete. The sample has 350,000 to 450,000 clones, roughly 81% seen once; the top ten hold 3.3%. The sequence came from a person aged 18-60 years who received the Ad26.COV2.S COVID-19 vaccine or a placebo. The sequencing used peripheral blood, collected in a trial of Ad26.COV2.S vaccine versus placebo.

In DNA form, the CDR3 reads TGTGCCAGTCAGTCTTTAGGACTTTCCACCTACGAGCAGTACTTC. It yields the protein CASQSLGLSTYEQYF. The gene calls are TRBV2 and TRBJ2-7, with D maybe TRBD2 (5 bases). Germline V gene data show CDR1 as SNHLY and CDR2 as FYNNEI. The CDR3 is 15 residues long. The V and J ends lost 9 bases and 2 bases respectively, with 20 bases between them.